This T cell receptor beta chain was identified in a study of shared clonotypes between healthy human individuals. Study-wide results and limits: Among donors, clonotype sharing was expected to be affected by sequencing depth.

DNA at 150 to 250 ng, 25,000 to 35,000 T cell genomes, went into sorted-subset replicate PCRs. This table comes from immunoSEQ multiplex PCR, and its TCRdb copy is limited to in-frame clones, with some not included. The table records about 1,900,000 clones, approximately 94% of them present only once. Details on this clone: Its specificity is unknown.

Trimming left V 7 bases short and J 0 bases short, with 14 bases between. Germline V lookup: CDR1 ENHRY, CDR2 SYGVKD. This CDR3 is 15 amino acids long. Terminally differentiated effector memory CD45RA+ cells were excluded by CCR7 positive selection of CD45RO-negative cells. The chain couples TRBV10-3 to TRBJ2-3; D is unclear. The specimen sequenced was naive CD8+ T cells sorted from blood. This receptor was taken from a young man in good health. This CDR3 reads CAIKSADASTDTQYF. The CDR3 DNA sequence: TGTGCCATCAAAAGTGCGGACGCTAGCACAGATACGCAGTATTTT.